Below, 21 T cell receptor beta chains from the same sample are listed, as sequenced in a study of shared clonotypes between healthy human individuals. Sequencing used immunoSEQ multiplex PCR; TCRdb keeps in-frame clones, though not all of them. The table includes around 500,000 clones, roughly 85% detected once. Sequencing was done on a sample of PBMCs. The receptor source for this set is a middle-aged woman in good health. Some clones in this sample may be carry-over from other donors' samples.

The J gene is TRBJ2-7, the V gene TRBV7-9; a weak D match, TRBD1 (6 bases). Trimming stripped 6 bases from V and 5 bases from J, with 17 bases between. The germline CDR1 and CDR2 sequences are SEHNR and FQNEAQ (reference sequence). The CDR3 has 14 residues. CDR3 sequence reads: CASRPGDKSDEQYF. The CDR3 coding sequence is TGTGCCAGCAGGCCAGGGGATAAGTCAGACGAGCAGTACTTC.

This clone was recorded once. V gene TRBV6-6 combines with J gene TRBJ2-2; unclear D gene. The CDR3 loop spans 14 amino acids. Germline CDR1 and CDR2: MNHNY and SVGAGI (reference sequence). V was clipped by 6 bases and J by 3 bases, with 11 bases between them. DNA of the CDR3: TGTGCCAGCAGCGTCAGGCTGGACACCGGGGAGCTGTTTTTT. Translated, it gives CASSVRLDTGELFF.

The rearrangement joins TRBV15 to TRBJ2-5; no clear D. Trimming removed 5 bases from V and 4 bases from J, with 11 bases in between. Germline values: CDR1 LNHNV, CDR2 YYDKDF (reference sequence). The CDR3 covers 13 residues. DNA for the CDR3: TGTGCCACCAGCCCGAAGGGCGTAGAGACCCAGTACTTC. It yields the protein CATSPKGVETQYF. Full variable domain (remainder filled in from reference TRBV15 and TRBJ2-5): DAMVIQNPRYQVTQFGKPVTLSCSQTLNHNVMYWYQQKSSQAPKLLFHYYDKDFNNEADTPDNFQSRRPNTSFCFLDIRSPGLGDTAMYLCATSPKGVETQYFGPGTRLLVL.

The chain uses TRBV5-1 and TRBJ1-1; D is uncertain. Germline CDR1 reads SGHRS; CDR2 reads YFSETQ. Trimming stripped 4 bases from V and 2 bases from J, with 12 bases between. The length of the CDR3 is 14 residues. The CDR3 coding sequence is TGCGCCAGCAGCGCGCTACAGAGCAACACTGAAGCTTTCTTT. This sequence encodes CASSALQSNTEAFF.

V usage is TRBV11-3 and J usage is TRBJ2-2; 9 bases align to TRBD2. There are 16 residues in the CDR3. Germline CDR1 and CDR2: SGHNT and YENEEA. V lost 2 bases to trimming and J lost 4 bases; unmatched junction nucleotides: 5. CDR3 sequence reads: CASSLLISGSTGELFF. The CDR3, as DNA: TGTGCCAGCAGCTTATTGATTAGCGGGAGCACCGGGGAGCTGTTTTTT.

The genes are TRBV7-6 and TRBJ1-5; TRBD1 matches at 9 bases. With 5 bases clipped from V and 0 bases from J, the junction kept 17 bases outside the gene matches. The CDR3 contains 20 residues. The germline gives CDR1 SGHVS, CDR2 FNYEAQ. CDR3 loop: CASSPPVRQGVFHSNQPQHF. The CDR3 bases are TGTGCCAGCAGCCCGCCAGTACGACAGGGGGTTTTTCATAGCAATCAGCCCCAGCATTTT.

The rearrangement uses TRBV5-6 and TRBJ1-2; TRBD1 might be the D (6 bases). CDR1 SGHDT and CDR2 YYEEEE come from the germline V gene. This CDR3 has 14 residues. The germline V and J ends were trimmed by 4 bases and 4 bases, with 14 bases remaining between them. The CDR3 loop is CASSPIRGPYGYTF. CDR3 DNA: TGTGCCAGCAGCCCCATACGGGGGCCCTATGGCTACACCTTC.

This rearrangement joins TRBV25-1 to TRBJ1-4; 7 bases are a match to TRBD1. Germline values: CDR1 MGHDK, CDR2 SYGVNS. After removal of 1 base from V and 9 bases from J, the junction contained 14 bases not matched to a gene. The CDR3 runs to 17 residues. This CDR3 reads CASSEFAGRQGVQKLFF. The DNA for the CDR3 is TGTGCCAGCAGTGAATTCGCGGGACGACAGGGTGTACAAAAACTGTTTTTT.

The chain has TRBV7-2 and TRBJ2-5; D is undetermined. This CDR3 comprises 13 residues. Germline loops: CDR1 SGHTA, CDR2 FQGNSA. V was pared by 1 base and J by 2 bases, with 5 bases between. CDR3 region: CASSLDQQETQYF. CDR3 sequence (DNA): TGTGCCAGCAGCTTAGATCAGCAAGAGACCCAGTACTTC. The full variable domain, in which reference TRBV7-2 and TRBJ2-5 provide the parts outside the CDR3, is GAGVSQSPSNKVTEKGKDVELRCDPISGHTALYWYRQSLGQGLEFLIYFQGNSAPDKSGLPSDRFSAERTGGSVSTLTIQRTQQEDSAVYLCASSLDQQETQYFGPGTRLLVL.

This clone was detected ten times or more. The V gene is TRBV28, the J gene TRBJ2-7; no firm D call. The CDR3 covers 14 residues. The V gene's germline CDR1 is MDHEN and CDR2 SYDVKM. V lost 2 bases and J 2 bases, leaving 10 bases between the germline ends. CDR3 sequence: CASSLDPATYEQYF. The CDR3 DNA reads as TGTGCCAGCAGTTTAGACCCGGCTACCTACGAGCAGTACTTC.

The chain is built from TRBV2 and TRBJ1-1; D is perhaps TRBD1 (5 bases). The CDR3 extends over 15 amino acids. Deletions cut 6 bases from V and 8 bases from J, with 22 bases between. The germline V gene encodes CDR1 SNHLY and CDR2 FYNNEI. The CDR3 nucleotides read TGTGCCAGCAGGCGAGGCCAGGGAAGGTTGGAGGAAGCTTTCTTT. It codes for CASRRGQGRLEEAFF.

This clone was observed a few times. CDR3 nucleotides: TGTGCCAGCAGTTACACCCGCAATCAGCCCCAGCATTTT. Its translation is CASSYTRNQPQHF. The chain joins TRBV28 to TRBJ1-5; D is uncertain. Germline CDR1 reads MDHEN; CDR2 reads SYDVKM. This CDR3 is 13 amino acids long. The V end was cut by 4 bases, the J end by 2 bases, with 6 bases between.

About this clone: A read error is possible here, since a much larger clone lies one base away. The chain uses TRBV7-8 and TRBJ1-3; the D is unclear. CDR1 and CDR2 (germline): SGHVS, FQNEAQ. The CDR3 totals 15 residues. CDR3: CASSLGVQSVNTIYF. The DNA for the CDR3 is TGTGCCAGCAGCTTAGGAGTCCAATCTGTAAACACCATATATTTT.

The rearrangement links TRBV7-9 to TRBJ2-3, with 8 bases aligning to TRBD2. The CDR3 sequence is 14 residues long. Germline trimming cut 2 bases from V and 4 bases from J; bases unmatched to any gene: 2. Germline lookup yields CDR1 SEHNR and CDR2 FQNEAQ (reference sequence). The CDR3 loop reads CASSLWTSPDTQYF. Here the CDR3 DNA reads TGTGCCAGCAGCTTATGGACTAGCCCAGATACGCAGTATTTT.

CDR3 residues: CASSLDLGGQETQYF. In DNA, the CDR3 is TGTGCCAGCAGCTTAGACTTGGGAGGGCAAGAGACCCAGTACTTC. The J gene is TRBJ2-5, the V gene TRBV7-2, with TRBD2 identical over 7 bases. Per the germline V gene, CDR1 is SGHTA and CDR2 is FQGNSA. CDR3 length: 15 residues. The trim removed 1 base at V and 2 bases at J, leaving 4 bases unmatched.

The chain joins TRBV7-6 to TRBJ2-2; D call uncertain. The CDR3 is 16 amino acids. Looked up from germline, CDR1 is SGHVS and CDR2 is FNYEAQ. Between the trimmed V and J ends, which lost 0 bases and 0 bases, there was a span of 8 bases. CDR3 sequence reads: CASSLAAASNTGELFF. CDR3 bases: TGTGCCAGCAGCTTAGCGGCGGCTTCGAACACCGGGGAGCTGTTTTTT. The whole variable domain, remainder taken from reference TRBV7-6 and TRBJ2-2, is GAGVSQSPRYKVTKRGQDVALRCDPISGHVSLYWYRQALGQGPEFLTYFNYEAQQDKSGLPNDRFSAERPEGSISTLTIQRTEQRDSAMYRCASSLAAASNTGELFFGEGSRLTVL.

This chain links TRBV5-1 with TRBJ2-7, with 13 nucleotides matching TRBD2. The germline CDR1 and CDR2 sequences are SGHRS and YFSETQ. V lost 3 bases to trimming and J lost 4 bases; unmatched junction nucleotides: 1. The CDR3 runs 14 residues. CDR3 in amino acids: CASSSGLAGYEQYF. CDR3 in DNA: TGCGCCAGCAGCTCGGGACTAGCGGGATACGAGCAGTACTTC.

This clone was counted a few times. The genes are TRBV10-3 and TRBJ2-6, with D uncertain. Trimming cost V 6 bases and J 0 bases, with 21 bases left between them. The CDR3 length is 19 residues. Germline V gene sequence: CDR1 ENHRY, CDR2 SYGVKD. CDR3 in DNA: TGTGCCATCAGGATCGACCGACTGGCCAGCAGCTCTGGGGCCAACGTCCTGACTTTC. Its protein is CAIRIDRLASSSGANVLTF.

This clone has a single count. The chain combines TRBV5-1 with TRBJ1-4, with D hard to call. V lost 0 bases, J lost 4 bases, and 19 bases lay in between. Germline V gene sequence: CDR1 SGHRS, CDR2 YFSETQ. This CDR3 has 18 residues. CDR3 DNA sequence: TGCGCCAGCAGCTTGGAACCGTCAATTGGCTACAATAATGAAAAACTGTTTTTT. Residues: CASSLEPSIGYNNEKLFF.

This clone was seen only once. The chain employs TRBV11-3 and TRBJ2-1, with 9 bases that match TRBD1. The CDR3 loop spans 15 amino acids. Germline lookup yields CDR1 SGHNT and CDR2 YENEEA. V was pared by 1 base and J by 5 bases, with 3 bases of the junction left unmatched. CDR3 region: CASSLAGTGNNEQFF. The CDR3, as DNA: TGTGCCAGCAGCTTAGCCGGGACAGGGAACAATGAGCAGTTCTTC.

The chain couples TRBV6-6 to TRBJ1-4; D unclear. Germline-derived CDR1 and CDR2 are MNHNY and SVGAGI (reference sequence). This CDR3 has 14 residues. V lost 6 bases, J lost 5 bases, and 13 bases lay in between. The CDR3: CASRRRALNEKLFF. The CDR3 DNA reads TGTGCCAGCAGGCGCCGGGCTCTAAATGAAAAACTGTTTTTT.